The clone carrying this T cell receptor beta chain appeared a single time. Enrollment of patients from Seattle took place during active infection, with longitudinal follow-up. These data belong to a study of blood T cell repertoires in COVID-19. Study-level information: Collection of acute and convalescent COVID-19 samples took place in the United States, Italy and Spain. PBMCs, B-cell-depleted T cells, or T cells provided the cDNA or gDNA that made up the material.

V gave up 3 bases and J gave up 4 bases, with 17 bases separating them. The CDR3 consists of 16 residues. The germline gives CDR1 KGHSH, CDR2 LQKENI. Authors' data handling: By means of reference gene primer amplification, nucleated cell counts were estimated. Data came from immunoSEQ multiplex PCR; TCRdb stores just in-frame clones and leaves some out. V and J calls and clone size are as listed in that table; D and trimming were resolved from the DNA. The table has roughly 500,000 clones, approximately 92% seen once. V usage is TRBV18 and J usage is TRBJ2-3, with a tentative D call TRBD1 (7 bases). This TCR was recovered from a man younger than 35 with COVID-19, enrolled during active disease. Sequencing was done on a sample of peripheral blood. The CDR3 loop is CASSPNWQGEADTQYF. The DNA for the CDR3 is TGTGCCAGCTCACCCAATTGGCAGGGGGAGGCAGATACGCAGTATTTT.